One and the same sample provided the 22 T cell receptor beta chains below, sequenced in a study of cytomegalovirus exposure and HLA in healthy donors. The PCR used 60 Vbeta and 13 Jbeta primers. Here immunoSEQ multiplex PCR was the method, and the copy in TCRdb shows in-frame clones only, minus some. The sample has some 170,000 clones; 77% are singletons. Sequenced: PBMCs. The source of these receptors is a woman between 25 and 40 years old in good health and CMV-seronegative.

This chain links TRBV6-5 with TRBJ2-4; a possible D gene is TRBD1 (5 bases). This CDR3 is 13 amino acids long. Trimming removed 6 bases from V and 7 bases from J, with 13 bases in between. Germline values: CDR1 MNHEY, CDR2 SVGAGI. CDR3 DNA sequence: TGTGCCAGCAGCCTCTCGGCAGGGAACATTCAGTACTTC. Translated: CASSLSAGNIQYF.

The chain employs TRBV25-1 and TRBJ1-5, with 9 positions matching TRBD1. This CDR3 is built from 13 residues. V lost 6 bases, J lost 4 bases, and 1 base stayed unmatched. The germline V gene encodes CDR1 MGHDK and CDR2 SYGVNS. CDR3 loop: CASRGTGNQPQHF. CDR3 sequence (DNA): TGTGCCAGCAGGGGGACAGGGAATCAGCCCCAGCATTTT. Complete variable domain (other parts from reference TRBV25-1 and TRBJ1-5): EADIYQTPRYLVIGTGKKITLECSQTMGHDKMYWYQQDPGMELHLIHYSYGVNSTEKGDLSSESTVSRIRTEHFPLTLESARPSHTSQYLCASRGTGNQPQHFGDGTRLSIL.

The chain recombines TRBV5-8 with TRBJ1-3; unclear D gene. This CDR3 spans 14 amino acids. Germline V CDR1 and CDR2: SGHTS, YDEGEE. The V and J ends lost 6 bases and 0 bases respectively, with 10 bases between them. The chain's CDR3 is CASTHTHSGNTIYF. CDR3 DNA: TGTGCCAGCACCCACACCCACTCTGGAAACACCATATATTTT.

This chain joins TRBV29-1 and TRBJ1-5; D gene uncertain. V was cut by 4 bases and J by 0 bases, with 7 bases left in between. CDR1 is SQVTM, CDR2 ANQGSEA, per germline. The CDR3 runs to 13 residues. The CDR3 is CSVARNSNQPQHF. The CDR3 DNA is TGCAGCGTTGCCAGGAATAGCAATCAGCCCCAGCATTTT.

V gene TRBV11-2 combines with J gene TRBJ2-1, with 10 nucleotides matching TRBD1. The ends lost 1 base at V and 9 bases at J; junction bases unmatched: 9. This CDR3 is 16 amino acids long. CDR1 and CDR2 (germline): SGHAT, FQNNGV. The CDR3 reads CASSLGWDRGAGEQFF. CDR3 coding DNA: TGTGCCAGCAGCTTAGGGTGGGACAGGGGCGCCGGTGAGCAGTTCTTC.

The rearrangement links TRBV11-2 to TRBJ1-1, with TRBD1 as a possible D gene (5 bases). The CDR3 length is 15 residues. The V end lost 4 bases, the J end lost 6 bases, and 18 bases lay between the germline ends. Germline CDR1 reads SGHAT; CDR2 reads FQNNGV. The CDR3 protein is CASSSIRGGPPEAFF. The DNA of the CDR3 is TGTGCCAGCAGCTCAATACGCGGGGGACCCCCTGAAGCTTTCTTT.

CDR3 bases: TGTGCCAGCAGGCCCACAGGCGCATTGAATCAGCCCCAGCATTTT. Protein: CASRPTGALNQPQHF. The genes are TRBV6-1 and TRBJ1-5; weak D call: TRBD1 (5 bases). With 6 bases removed from V and 4 bases from J, the gap between germline ends came to 16 bases. This CDR3 has 15 amino acids. The germline gives CDR1 MNHNS, CDR2 SASEGT.

The J gene is TRBJ1-1, the V gene TRBV4-2; D not resolved. The CDR3 spans 14 residues. CDR1 and CDR2 (germline): LGHNA, YNFKEQ. The V and J ends lost 0 bases and 10 bases respectively, with 15 bases between them. The CDR3 DNA follows: TGTGCCAGCAGCCAAGATACCGGGCGGGATTCAGCTTTCTTT. It codes for CASSQDTGRDSAFF.

The V and J genes are TRBV4-3 and TRBJ2-3; 12 bases are shared with TRBD2. The CDR3 has 15 amino acids. V trimming: 2 bases; J trimming: 3 bases; junction bases outside the gene matches: 0. The germline gives CDR1 LGHNA, CDR2 YSLEER. The CDR3 nucleotides read TGCGCCAGCAGCCAAACTAGCGGGAGGACAGATACGCAGTATTTT. Translation gives CASSQTSGRTDTQYF.

The J gene is TRBJ2-1, the V gene TRBV11-2; D might be TRBD1 (6 bases). This CDR3 comprises 16 residues. CDR1 and CDR2 (germline): SGHAT, FQNNGV. Trimming left V 5 bases short and J 2 bases short, with 16 bases between. The CDR3 nucleotides are TGTGCCAGCAGCGCCATCAGGGGAAGGGCCTACAATGAGCAGTTCTTC. This sequence encodes CASSAIRGRAYNEQFF.

The CDR3 DNA sequence: TGTGCCAGCAGCTTATTTCCAGGGGCTCACTACGAGCAGTACTTC. This translates into CASSLFPGAHYEQYF. The rearrangement links TRBV7-3 to TRBJ2-7; perhaps TRBD1 as D (6 bases). The CDR3 covers 15 residues. Trimming pared 2 bases from V and 3 bases from J, leaving 14 bases between. Germline V CDR1 and CDR2: SGHTA, FQGTGA.

This chain links TRBV10-3 with TRBJ2-7; 10 bases are shared with TRBD1. The CDR3 is made up of 15 amino acids. The trim removed 4 bases at V and 9 bases at J, leaving 12 bases unmatched. From germline, CDR1 is ENHRY and CDR2 SYGVKD. Here the CDR3 DNA reads TGTGCCATCAGTGCCGGACAGGGGGTGGTTTTGGGGCAGTACTTC. Amino acids: CAISAGQGVVLGQYF.

V usage is TRBV27 and J usage is TRBJ2-4; tentatively, D is TRBD1 (5 bases). Germline V gene data show CDR1 as MNHEY and CDR2 as SMNVEV (reference sequence). The CDR3 is 15 residues long. Trimming shortened V by 1 base and J by 2 bases, and 9 bases separated the two germline ends. The CDR3 loop is CASSLWAGTKNIQYF. CDR3 DNA: TGTGCCAGCAGTTTATGGGCAGGGACCAAAAACATTCAGTACTTC.

This clone was picked up a small number of times. The V gene is TRBV30, the J gene TRBJ2-7, with 9 bases matching TRBD2. V lost 1 base to trimming and J lost 4 bases; unmatched junction nucleotides: 8. The CDR3 has 15 residues. Germline CDR1 is GTSNPN and CDR2 is SVGIG (reference sequence). The CDR3 is CAWSANPAGGYEQYF. Here the CDR3 DNA reads TGTGCCTGGAGTGCCAACCCAGCGGGAGGTTACGAGCAGTACTTC.

Remarks on this clone: One end of the junction varies from germline; a read error may be responsible. The chain links TRBV30 to TRBJ1-2; 7 positions match TRBD1. CDR3 size: 15 residues. CDR1 and CDR2 (germline): GTSNPN, SVGIG (reference sequence). CDR3 in DNA: TGTGCCTGGAGTATGAGACAGGGATTTAACTATGGCTACCCCTTC. Protein: CAWSMRQGFNYGYPF.

The V call is TRBV10-3, the J call TRBJ2-7, with TRBD1 matching 11 bases. Germline V gene lookup returns CDR1 ENHRY and CDR2 SYGVKD. Germline trimming cut 5 bases from V and 5 bases from J; bases unmatched to any gene: 8. The CDR3 runs to 15 residues. For the CDR3, the DNA is TGTGCCATCAGTCCCCTTGGACAGGGGGCTGACGAGCAGTACTTC. Protein sequence: CAISPLGQGADEQYF.

As DNA, the CDR3 is TGTGCCAGTAGTATGCGGTTAAGCCAGGGAGGAGAGACCCAGTACTTC. This encodes CASSMRLSQGGETQYF. The chain carries TRBV19 and TRBJ2-5; tentatively, D is TRBD2 (6 bases). Trimming removed 3 bases at V and 4 bases at J, with 18 bases between. The length of the CDR3 is 16 residues. Germline assignment: CDR1 LNHDA and CDR2 SQIVND (reference sequence).

This chain links TRBV4-3 with TRBJ2-3; 7 nucleotides agree with TRBD2. The germline V gene encodes CDR1 LGHNA and CDR2 YSLEER. This CDR3 is 15 amino acids long. V shed 5 bases and J 1 base; nucleotides not matched to a gene: 6. CDR3 protein: CASSLAGLGTDTQYF. For the CDR3, the DNA is TGCGCCAGCAGCTTAGCGGGCCTGGGCACAGATACGCAGTATTTT.

The chain employs TRBV6-1 and TRBJ1-2; D is perhaps TRBD1 (5 bases). This CDR3 is built from 14 residues. Trimming cost V 5 bases and J 0 bases, with 10 bases left between them. Germline-derived CDR1 and CDR2 are MNHNS and SASEGT. CDR3 in amino acids: CASSQGLANYGYTF. CDR3 in DNA: TGTGCCAGCAGTCAGGGACTGGCTAACTATGGCTACACCTTC.

This chain joins TRBV2 and TRBJ2-7, with D possibly matching TRBD1 (5 bases). The CDR3 runs to 13 residues. Trimming cost V 3 bases and J 12 bases, with 18 bases left between them. Looked up from germline, CDR1 is SNHLY and CDR2 is FYNNEI. CDR3 region: CASSDLGTGGRYF. The CDR3 region has the DNA TGTGCCAGCAGTGATCTTGGCACAGGCGGACGGTACTTC. Full variable domain (outside the CDR3, taken from reference TRBV2 and TRBJ2-7): EPEVTQTPSHQVTQMGQEVILRCVPISNHLYFYWYRQILGQKVEFLVSFYNNEISEKSEIFDDQFSVERPDGSNFTLKIRSTKLEDSAMYFCASSDLGTGGRYFGPGTRLTVT.

This sequence joins TRBV9 and TRBJ1-4; the D gene is possibly TRBD1 (5 bases). CDR3 length: 14 amino acids. Deletions cut 3 bases from V and 4 bases from J, with 10 bases between. Germline V lookup: CDR1 SGDLS, CDR2 YYNGEE. CDR3 DNA sequence: TGTGCCAGCAGCGCTTTCGGGGGTAATGAAAAACTGTTTTTT. Translating gives CASSAFGGNEKLFF.

V and J are TRBV27 and TRBJ2-5, with 7 bases fitting TRBD1. This CDR3 is 13 amino acids long. Germline assignment: CDR1 MNHEY and CDR2 SMNVEV (reference sequence). V trimming: 6 bases; J trimming: 4 bases; junction bases outside the gene matches: 5. The CDR3 region has the DNA TGTGCCAGCAGCCGACAGGGTTCAGAGACCCAGTACTTC. Its translation is CASSRQGSETQYF.